This T cell receptor (beta chain) was recorded in a study of cytomegalovirus exposure and HLA in healthy donors. Study context: Genotyping showed 81% of roughly 390 donors falling in the Caucasian-associated ancestry cluster.

Primers: 60 Vbeta forward and 13 Jbeta reverse. Sequencing used immunoSEQ multiplex PCR; TCRdb keeps in-frame clones, though not all of them. Among about 120,000 clones listed, roughly three quarters were seen once. What was sequenced was PBMCs. This clonotype originated in a man aged 25-45 years in good health and CMV-seropositive.

The CDR3 reads CATSIAAGLGREQYF. The CDR3 DNA reads as TGTGCCACTTCCATCGCAGCGGGATTAGGGCGCGAGCAGTACTTC. V usage is TRBV6-5 and J usage is TRBJ2-7, with 7 bases aligning to TRBD2. CDR3 length: 15 amino acids. CDR1 and CDR2 from the germline V gene are MNHEY and SVGAGI. V gave up 10 bases and J gave up 6 bases; unmatched junction bases: 18.